The entry that follows covers one T cell receptor (beta chain) sequence. As yet, its antigen is unknown. This same CDR3 is encoded by further DNA sequences in the sample. This specimen belongs to a study of cytomegalovirus exposure and HLA in healthy donors. Broader study findings: Reportedly, cytomegalovirus status was diagnosed with high sensitivity and specificity. Some TCR beta chains (around 160 of them) were listed as cytomegalovirus-associated. Sequences of the TCR beta chain were said to predict the HLA-A and HLA-B alleles of most subjects accurately.

The primer mix had 60 Vbeta and 13 Jbeta primers. Repertoires were generated with immunoSEQ multiplex PCR, while TCRdb's copy carries only in-frame clones and drops some. In the table there are around 180,000 clones, 65% to 80% of which are singletons. Every donor was a healthy person donating bone marrow. The V end was cut by 0 bases, the J end by 4 bases, with 10 bases between. CDR3 length equals 15 residues. Germline-derived CDR1 and CDR2 are MNHEY and SVGAGI. The genes are TRBV6-5 and TRBJ1-3; D perhaps matches TRBD1 (6 bases). This clonotype was sampled from a woman aged 35 to 49 in good health and CMV-seronegative. The sample taken for sequencing was PBMCs. The CDR3 region has the DNA TGTGCCAGCAGTTACTCGACCGGGACAGGAAACACCATATATTTT. Translating it yields CASSYSTGTGNTIYF.